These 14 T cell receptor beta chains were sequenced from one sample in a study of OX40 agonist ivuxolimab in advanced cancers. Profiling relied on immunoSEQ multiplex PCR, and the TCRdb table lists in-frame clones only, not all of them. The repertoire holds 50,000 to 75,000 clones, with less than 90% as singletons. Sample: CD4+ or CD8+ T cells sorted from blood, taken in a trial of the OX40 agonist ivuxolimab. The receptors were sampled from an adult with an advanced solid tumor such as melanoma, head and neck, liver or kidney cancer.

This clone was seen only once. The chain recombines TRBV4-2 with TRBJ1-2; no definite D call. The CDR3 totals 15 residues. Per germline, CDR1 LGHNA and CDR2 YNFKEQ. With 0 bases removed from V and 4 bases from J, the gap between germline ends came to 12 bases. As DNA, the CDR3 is TGTGCCAGCAGCCAAGATGTCAGGCGTCCCTATGGCTACACCTTC. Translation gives CASSQDVRRPYGYTF.

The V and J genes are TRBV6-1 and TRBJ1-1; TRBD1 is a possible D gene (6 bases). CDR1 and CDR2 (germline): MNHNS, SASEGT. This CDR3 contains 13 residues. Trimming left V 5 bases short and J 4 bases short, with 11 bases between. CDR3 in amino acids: CASSIQGATEAFF. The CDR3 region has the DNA TGTGCCAGCAGTATACAGGGAGCCACTGAAGCTTTCTTT.

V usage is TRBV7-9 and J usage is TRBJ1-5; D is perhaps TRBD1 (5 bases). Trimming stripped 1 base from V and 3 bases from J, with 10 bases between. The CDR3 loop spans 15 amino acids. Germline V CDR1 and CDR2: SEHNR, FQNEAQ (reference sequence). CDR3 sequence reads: CASSLGAGDNQPQHF. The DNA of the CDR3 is TGTGCCAGCAGCTTAGGGGCGGGGGACAATCAGCCCCAGCATTTT.

Written as DNA, the CDR3 is TGTGCCAGCAGCCCCCCCGGGCCCCGATACAATGAGCAGTTCTTC. Translated, it gives CASSPPGPRYNEQFF. The chain uses TRBV6-5 and TRBJ2-1; D uncertain. CDR1 and CDR2 from the germline V gene are MNHEY and SVGAGI. The CDR3 covers 15 residues. Trimming cost V 6 bases and J 4 bases, with 16 bases left between them.

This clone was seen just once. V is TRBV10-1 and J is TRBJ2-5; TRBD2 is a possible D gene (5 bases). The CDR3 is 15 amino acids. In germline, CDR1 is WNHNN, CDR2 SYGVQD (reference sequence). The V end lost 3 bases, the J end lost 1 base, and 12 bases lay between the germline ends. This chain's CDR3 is CASSENDGLQETQYF. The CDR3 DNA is TGCGCCAGCAGTGAAAATGACGGACTCCAAGAGACCCAGTACTTC.

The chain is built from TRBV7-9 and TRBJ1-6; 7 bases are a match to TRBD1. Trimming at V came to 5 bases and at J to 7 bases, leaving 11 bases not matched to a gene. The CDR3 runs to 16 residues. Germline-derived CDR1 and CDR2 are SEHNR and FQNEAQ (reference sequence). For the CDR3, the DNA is TGTGCCAGCAGCACCGCGACAGGGAGGGGAAATTCACCCCTCCACTTT. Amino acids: CASSTATGRGNSPLHF. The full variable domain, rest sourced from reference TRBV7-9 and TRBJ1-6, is DTGVSQNPRHKITKRGQNVTFRCDPISEHNRLYWYRQTLGQGPEFLTYFQNEAQLEKSRLLSDRFSAERPKGSFSTLEIQRTEQGDSAMYLCASSTATGRGNSPLHFGNGTRLTVT.

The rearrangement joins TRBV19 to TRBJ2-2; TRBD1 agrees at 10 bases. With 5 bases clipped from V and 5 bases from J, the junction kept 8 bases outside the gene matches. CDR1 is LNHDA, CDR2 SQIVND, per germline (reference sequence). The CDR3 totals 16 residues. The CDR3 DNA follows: TGTGCCAGTAGTTCTCCCCGGGACAGGGGTACCGGGGAGCTGTTTTTT. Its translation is CASSSPRDRGTGELFF.

Written as DNA, the CDR3 is TGCGCCAGCAGTAGAAAAGGCTACACCTTC. Its translation: CASSRKGYTF. The chain uses TRBV23-1 and TRBJ1-2; D remains ambiguous. TRBV23-1 is an ORF; its function is uncertain. Trimming cost V 5 bases and J 8 bases, with 6 bases left between them. CDR3 length: 10 amino acids.

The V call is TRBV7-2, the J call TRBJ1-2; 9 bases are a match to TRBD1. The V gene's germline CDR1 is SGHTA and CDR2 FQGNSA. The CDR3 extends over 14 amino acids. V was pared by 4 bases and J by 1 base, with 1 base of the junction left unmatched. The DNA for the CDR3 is TGTGCCAGCAGCTGGGACAGGGATAACTATGGCTACACCTTC. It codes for CASSWDRDNYGYTF.

This CDR3 reads CASSYQTSGSTDTQYF. CDR3 coding DNA: TGTGCCAGCAGCTATCAGACTAGCGGCAGCACAGATACGCAGTATTTT. The chain is built from TRBV11-3 and TRBJ2-3; 9 bases map to TRBD2. The CDR3 is 16 residues long. The trim removed 4 bases at V and 0 bases at J, leaving 5 bases unmatched. The germline gives CDR1 SGHNT, CDR2 YENEEA.

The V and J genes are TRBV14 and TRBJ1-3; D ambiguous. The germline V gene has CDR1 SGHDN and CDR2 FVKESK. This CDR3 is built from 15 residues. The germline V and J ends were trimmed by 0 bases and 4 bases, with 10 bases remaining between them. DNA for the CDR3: TGTGCCAGCAGCCAAGACGGGAGGACGGGAAACACCATATATTTT. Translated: CASSQDGRTGNTIYF. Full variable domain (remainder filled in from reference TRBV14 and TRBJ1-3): EAGVTQFPSHSVIEKGQTVTLRCDPISGHDNLYWYRRVMGKEIKFLLHFVKESKQDESGMPNNRFLAERTGGTYSTLKVQPAELEDSGVYFCASSQDGRTGNTIYFGEGSWLTVV.

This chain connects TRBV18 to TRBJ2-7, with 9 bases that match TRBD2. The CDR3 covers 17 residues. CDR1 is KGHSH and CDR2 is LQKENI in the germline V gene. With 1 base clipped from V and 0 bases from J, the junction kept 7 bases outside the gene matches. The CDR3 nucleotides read TGTGCCAGCTCACCACACAATCTAGCGGGGCTCTCCTACGAGCAGTACTTC. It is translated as CASSPHNLAGLSYEQYF.

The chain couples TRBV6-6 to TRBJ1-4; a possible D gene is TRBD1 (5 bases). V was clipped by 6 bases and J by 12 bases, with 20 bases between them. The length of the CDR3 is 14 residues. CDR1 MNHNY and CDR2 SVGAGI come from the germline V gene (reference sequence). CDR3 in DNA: TGTGCCAGCAGCCCCCCCGTCCATCAAGGGGAACTGTTTTTT. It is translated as CASSPPVHQGELFF.

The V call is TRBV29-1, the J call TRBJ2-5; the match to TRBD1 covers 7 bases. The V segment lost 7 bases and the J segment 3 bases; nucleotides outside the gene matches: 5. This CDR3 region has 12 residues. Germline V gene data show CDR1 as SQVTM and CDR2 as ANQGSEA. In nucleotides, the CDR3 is TGCAGCGCCTCAGGGGGAGAAGAGACCCAGTACTTC. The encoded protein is CSASGGEETQYF.